Below, 21 T cell receptor beta chains from the same sample are listed, as sequenced in a study of shared clonotypes between healthy human individuals. Sequenced by immunoSEQ multiplex PCR; TCRdb stores in-frame clones only, minus some. The sample has 1,500,000 or so clones, around 97% seen once; the top ten hold more than 0.9%. The sample taken for sequencing was naive CD4+ T cells sorted from blood. Subset noted: CD45RA+ positively selected. The receptor source for this set is a young man in good health.

The chain is built from TRBV5-1 and TRBJ2-1, with 7 nucleotides matching TRBD2. Germline CDR1 and CDR2: SGHRS and YFSETQ. Trimming cost V 3 bases and J 6 bases; bases outside gene matches: 9. CDR3 length: 15 residues. This chain's CDR3 is CASSSTGTTSNEQFF. Written as DNA, the CDR3 is TGCGCCAGCAGCTCCACCGGGACTACTAGCAATGAGCAGTTCTTC.

J is TRBJ2-7 and V is TRBV7-2; the D is unclear. The germline V and J ends were trimmed by 5 bases and 3 bases, with 14 bases remaining between them. Germline-derived CDR1 and CDR2 are SGHTA and FQGNSA. CDR3 length: 14 amino acids. The CDR3: CASSAGPSGYEQYF. CDR3 in DNA: TGTGCCAGCAGCGCAGGCCCCTCGGGCTACGAGCAGTACTTC. The full variable domain, its missing parts supplied by reference TRBV7-2 and TRBJ2-7, is GAGVSQSPSNKVTEKGKDVELRCDPISGHTALYWYRQSLGQGLEFLIYFQGNSAPDKSGLPSDRFSAERTGGSVSTLTIQRTQQEDSAVYLCASSAGPSGYEQYFGPGTRLTVT.

The chain recombines TRBV28 with TRBJ1-2; 8 bases align to TRBD1. CDR3 length: 15 residues. Per the germline V gene, CDR1 is MDHEN and CDR2 is SYDVKM. After removal of 7 bases from V and 4 bases from J, the junction contained 11 bases not matched to a gene. Written as DNA, the CDR3 is TGTGCCAGCATCCAGGGGGCAGGGGAGACCTATGGCTACACCTTC. Protein sequence: CASIQGAGETYGYTF.

The gene calls are TRBV5-4 and TRBJ1-5; D not certain. V lost 1 base and J lost 5, with 4 bases in between. The length of the CDR3 is 12 residues. Germline V lookup: CDR1 SGHNT, CDR2 YYREEE (reference sequence). The CDR3 nucleotides are TGTGCCAGCAGCTTGAGGGATCAGCCCCAGCATTTT. Its protein product is CASSLRDQPQHF.

The rearrangement links TRBV10-3 to TRBJ1-5, with TRBD1 identical over 7 bases. This CDR3 has 17 amino acids. CDR1 is ENHRY and CDR2 is SYGVKD in the germline V gene. Trimming removed 0 bases from V and 6 bases from J; junction bases left unmatched: 11. The CDR3 protein is CAISESIVQGGAQPQHF. CDR3 in DNA: TGTGCCATCAGTGAGTCGATTGTGCAGGGGGGTGCTCAGCCCCAGCATTTT.

The chain's CDR3 is CASSPGTSHYEQFF. CDR3 nucleotide sequence: TGTGCCAGCTCACCAGGGACTAGTCACTATGAGCAGTTCTTC. This sequence joins TRBV18 and TRBJ2-1; 8 nucleotides match TRBD2. The ends lost 2 bases at V and 8 bases at J; junction bases unmatched: 5. Looked up from germline, CDR1 is KGHSH and CDR2 is LQKENI. This CDR3 spans 14 amino acids.

In its sample, this clone was seen once. V gene TRBV14 combines with J gene TRBJ2-2; 11 positions agree with TRBD2. CDR3 size: 14 residues. Germline trimming cut 6 bases from V and 6 bases from J; bases unmatched to any gene: 3. In germline, CDR1 is SGHDN, CDR2 FVKESK. Written as DNA, the CDR3 is TGTGCCAGCAGGTTACTAGCGGGAGCCGGGGAGCTGTTTTTT. Residues: CASRLLAGAGELFF.

The CDR3 spells CASSDSGTGEETQYF. In nucleotides, the CDR3 is TGCGCCAGCAGTGATAGCGGGACGGGGGAAGAGACCCAGTACTTC. This chain connects TRBV10-1 to TRBJ2-5; 8 bases align to TRBD2. CDR1 is WNHNN and CDR2 is SYGVQD in the germline V gene (reference sequence). The CDR3 contains 15 residues. Germline trimming cut 3 bases from V and 3 bases from J; bases unmatched to any gene: 6.

This clone has only one observation. The chain recombines TRBV2 with TRBJ2-1; D is ambiguous. The V gene's germline CDR1 is SNHLY and CDR2 FYNNEI. This CDR3 is 13 amino acids long. V lost 5 bases to trimming and J lost 2 bases, with 7 bases between them. The CDR3 protein is CASSYTPYNEQFF. As DNA, the CDR3 is TGTGCCAGCAGTTACACCCCCTACAATGAGCAGTTCTTC.

This clone was seen only once. V gene TRBV5-1 combines with J gene TRBJ2-1; the match to TRBD2 covers 13 bases. The length of the CDR3 is 16 residues. Germline V gene sequence: CDR1 SGHRS, CDR2 YFSETQ. The J segment lost 10 bases and the V segment lost 7 bases, leaving 14 bases of the junction unmatched. Written as DNA, the CDR3 is TGCGCCAGCTCTCCGGGACTAGCGGGGAGGGGAACAGAGCAGTTCTTC. Translating it yields CASSPGLAGRGTEQFF. Based on the CDR3 plus reference TRBV5-1 and TRBJ2-1, the full variable domain is KAGVTQTPRYLIKTRGQQVTLSCSPISGHRSVSWYQQTPGQGLQFLFEYFSETQRNKGNFPGRFSGRQFSNSRSEMNVSTLELGDSALYLCASSPGLAGRGTEQFFGPGTRLTVL.

To note about this clone: This sample includes further DNA sequences coding for the same CDR3. This chain connects TRBV6-5 to TRBJ1-1, with a weak D call TRBD1 (5 bases). V lost 2 bases and J 4 bases, leaving 8 bases between the germline ends. This CDR3 is 13 amino acids long. From germline, CDR1 is MNHEY and CDR2 SVGAGI. CDR3 DNA sequence: TGTGCCAGCAGTTACGCGGGGGGCACTGAAGCTTTCTTT. This encodes CASSYAGGTEAFF.

The chain uses TRBV19 and TRBJ2-1, with TRBD2 identical over 13 bases. Looked up from germline, CDR1 is LNHDA and CDR2 is SQIVND (reference sequence). V dropped 6 bases and J dropped 5; count of bases not matched to a gene: 4. The CDR3 sequence is 15 residues long. The CDR3 spells CASRAGTSGNNEQFF. CDR3 sequence (DNA): TGTGCCAGTAGAGCCGGGACTAGCGGGAACAATGAGCAGTTCTTC.

The rearrangement joins TRBV6-1 to TRBJ2-1; D remains ambiguous. Per the germline V gene, CDR1 is MNHNS and CDR2 is SASEGT. The ends were cut back, 2 bases at V and 4 bases at J, with 12 bases in the middle. The CDR3 length is 15 residues. The CDR3 region is CASSEITARYNEQFF. Here the CDR3 DNA reads TGTGCCAGCAGTGAAATCACAGCCAGATACAATGAGCAGTTCTTC.

The J gene is TRBJ1-5, the V gene TRBV28; 8 bases fit TRBD1. The CDR3 loop spans 16 amino acids. Per germline, CDR1 MDHEN and CDR2 SYDVKM. The V segment lost 2 bases and the J segment 2 bases; nucleotides outside the gene matches: 5. CDR3 residues: CASSLLQGAGNQPQHF. Written as DNA, the CDR3 is TGTGCCAGCAGTTTACTTCAGGGGGCCGGCAATCAGCCCCAGCATTTT.

The chain is built from TRBV7-3 and TRBJ1-1, with TRBD1 matching 7 bases. CDR3 length equals 16 residues. V lost 5 bases, J lost 5 bases, and 14 bases stayed unmatched. Germline-derived CDR1 and CDR2 are SGHTA and FQGTGA. The CDR3 loop is CASSPSGVAGGTEAFF. For the CDR3, the DNA is TGTGCCAGCAGCCCCTCGGGGGTCGCAGGGGGGACTGAAGCTTTCTTT. Drawing the rest from reference TRBV7-3 and TRBJ1-1, the complete variable domain is GAGVSQTPSNKVTEKGKYVELRCDPISGHTALYWYRQSLGQGPEFLIYFQGTGAADDSGLPNDRFFAVRPEGSVSTLKIQRTERGDSAVYLCASSPSGVAGGTEAFFGQGTRLTVV.

CDR3 nucleotides: TGTGCCAGCAGCCCATCTGCGGGATACAATGAGCAGTTCTTC. Its translation: CASSPSAGYNEQFF. The V gene is TRBV7-2, the J gene TRBJ2-1, with D possibly being TRBD2 (6 bases). Between the trimmed V and J ends, which lost 5 bases and 4 bases, there was a span of 12 bases. This CDR3 region has 14 residues. Germline-derived CDR1 and CDR2 are SGHTA and FQGNSA.

This clone came up once. The V call is TRBV5-4, the J call TRBJ2-1, with D unclear. V was clipped by 1 base and J by 9 bases, with 8 bases between them. The CDR3 runs 12 residues. The germline CDR1 and CDR2 sequences are SGHNT and YYREEE (reference sequence). The CDR3 DNA reads as TGTGCCAGCAGCTTGTCAGTTAGTGAGCAGTTCTTC. Its translation is CASSLSVSEQFF.

The chain employs TRBV29-1 and TRBJ2-1, with TRBD2 as a possible D gene (10 bases). CDR1 is SQVTM, CDR2 ANQGSEA, per germline. CDR3 size: 19 residues. V was clipped by 4 bases and J by 1 base, with 26 bases between them. CDR3 bases: TGCAGCGTTGGTAGGGGGACAGGGTTACTAGCGGGGTCCTACAATGAGCAGTTCTTC. Translated: CSVGRGTGLLAGSYNEQFF.

V is TRBV7-7 and J is TRBJ2-2; D is ambiguous. The CDR3 consists of 13 residues. V gave up 6 bases and J gave up 5 bases, with 10 bases separating them. Germline lookup yields CDR1 SSHAT and CDR2 FNYEAQ (reference sequence). CDR3 in DNA: TGTGCCAGCAGTCAGAAAAGGACCGGGGAGCTGTTTTTT. It yields the protein CASSQKRTGELFF. The entire variable domain, with the rest obtained from reference TRBV7-7 and TRBJ2-2, is as follows: GAGVSQSPRYKVTKRGQDVTLRCDPISSHATLYWYQQALGQGPEFLTYFNYEAQPDKSGLPSDRFSAERPEGSISTLTIQRTEQRDSAMYRCASSQKRTGELFFGEGSRLTVL.

A single count supports this clone. The V and J genes are TRBV9 and TRBJ2-1; TRBD2 might be the D (5 bases). CDR1 is SGDLS and CDR2 is YYNGEE in the germline V gene. The CDR3 contains 16 residues. V was shortened by 0 bases and J by 2 bases, with 12 bases between the two germline ends. The CDR3 coding sequence is TGTGCCAGCAGCGTAGTTCCCAGCGGAACCTACAATGAGCAGTTCTTC. Translation: CASSVVPSGTYNEQFF.

J is TRBJ2-5 and V is TRBV29-1; D is tentatively TRBD1 or TRBD2 (5 bases each). Germline V lookup: CDR1 SQVTM, CDR2 ANQGSEA. Trimming took 4 bases from V and 1 from J, leaving 10 bases between them. The CDR3 runs to 13 residues. CDR3 sequence: CSVVRGTQETQYF. CDR3 coding DNA: TGCAGCGTTGTTCGAGGGACCCAAGAGACCCAGTACTTC.